This T cell receptor (beta chain) was observed in a study of T cell changes during pregnancy in multiple sclerosis (dated by TCRdb to between 2018 and 2021). About the full investigation: Changes in the T cell repertoire over the course of pregnancy were examined in this study in women with multiple sclerosis.

The library was generated by the immunoSEQ multiplex PCR assay. Sourced from immuneACCESS, this table was stored by TCRdb with only in-frame sequences that have V and J called. A share of the clones is absent; for the studies checked, an unresolved V gene accounts for under half, and the remainder has no known explanation. Within this sample are 35,000 to 45,000 clones, with approximately 91% of them counted one time only. Around 0.5% of the sample goes to the ten largest clones. Of note for this clone: This receptor's antigen is unknown. No base qualities exist here, and no much larger clone lies one base off it.

Inclusive of the bounding cysteine and phenylalanine, the CDR3 is 15 residues long. Here the CDR3 DNA is all that survives: 45 bases in frame from base 1. For this chain, trimming is 5 bases at the V end and 3 bases at the J end, and the number of junction bases without a gene match is 9. For CDR1 and CDR2, the germline V gene lists SGHTA and FQGNSA. This receptor was taken from a female donor with multiple sclerosis, enrolled in a pregnancy study. This specimen consisted of CD4+ T cells from peripheral blood mononuclear cells, obtained in the first trimester of pregnancy. The chain is encoded by TRBV7-2 joined to TRBJ2-7; 8 bases in the middle match TRBD1. Read as DNA, the sequence is TGTGCCAGCAGCCGGCGGACAGGGATGAACTACGAGCAGTACTTC. It translates to CASSRRTGMNYEQYF.